This is a list of T cell receptor beta chains from one sample in a study of regulatory T cells in long-lasting Graves disease. One entry per CDR3 protein, called by TCRdb with MiXCR from the multiplex PCR reads. Of roughly 610,000 distinct CDR3 sequences in the sample, under 20% were seen once. A further study also used this sample, focusing on T cells in Graves' hyperthyroidism and ophthalmopathy.

The starting material was peripheral blood mononuclear cells (PBMCs), obtained at new diagnosis, from a patient treated with antithyroid drugs. These receptors were obtained from a woman aged 25-40 years with Graves disease. Both conserved end residues are part of each CDR3. The order of the fields is D gene, clone size, J gene, V gene, CDR3 DNA, CDR3 protein. The D gene is left open where the match is weak. Clone size is not always given. Where it is, it says once, few, many or a class for expanded clones.

d_gene: TRBD2
abundance: NA
j_gene: TRBJ2-7
v_gene: TRBV3-1
CDR3nt: TGTGCCAGCAGCCAAGGGGTGGCGGGAGGTTCCTACGAGCAGTACTTC
CDR3aa: CASSQGVAGGSYEQYF

d_gene: TRBD1
abundance: few
j_gene: TRBJ1-5
v_gene: TRBV10-3
CDR3nt: TGTGCCATCAGTGAGATGAGGACAGGGGATCAGCCCCAGCATTTT
CDR3aa: CAISEMRTGDQPQHF

d_gene: NA
abundance: many
j_gene: TRBJ2-2
v_gene: TRBV6-2/TRBV6-3
CDR3nt: TGTGCCAGCAGTTACCCCGGGGAGCTGTTTTTT
CDR3aa: CASSYPGELFF

d_gene: TRBD2
abundance: few
j_gene: TRBJ2-7
v_gene: TRBV9
CDR3nt: TGTGCCAGCAGCGTAGAGGCTAGCGGGAGTTACGAGCAGTACTTC
CDR3aa: CASSVEASGSYEQYF

d_gene: NA
abundance: many
j_gene: TRBJ1-5
v_gene: TRBV28
CDR3nt: TGTGCCAGCAGCCCGGACAGCACGGATCAGCCCCAGCATTTT
CDR3aa: CASSPDSTDQPQHF

d_gene: NA
abundance: few
j_gene: TRBJ2-1
v_gene: TRBV12-3/TRBV12-4
CDR3nt: TGTGCCAGCAGTCGTATAGGTGTCCCCAATGAGCAGTTCTTC
CDR3aa: CASSRIGVPNEQFF

d_gene: TRBD2
abundance: few
j_gene: TRBJ2-3
v_gene: TRBV7-3
CDR3nt: TGTGCCAGCAGCCAATGGACTAGCGGGCCAGATACGCAGTATTTT
CDR3aa: CASSQWTSGPDTQYF

d_gene: NA
abundance: many
j_gene: TRBJ1-5
v_gene: TRBV28
CDR3nt: TGTGCCAGCAGGGGGTATAGCAATCAGCCCCAGCATTTT
CDR3aa: CASRGYSNQPQHF

d_gene: TRBD2
abundance: few
j_gene: TRBJ2-7
v_gene: TRBV6-5
CDR3nt: TGTGCCAGCAGTTACCATACCGGGACTAGCGGGATTACCTACGAGCAGTACTTC
CDR3aa: CASSYHTGTSGITYEQYF

d_gene: TRBD2
abundance: NA
j_gene: TRBJ2-2
v_gene: TRBV19
CDR3nt: TGTGCCAGTACCGTACTAGCGGGAGCGCGGGGCACCGGGGAGCTGTTTTTT
CDR3aa: CASTVLAGARGTGELFF

d_gene: TRBD2
abundance: NA
j_gene: TRBJ2-7
v_gene: TRBV19
CDR3nt: TGTGCCAGTAGTATTGTCGGCGGGAGCTCCCGGGAGGAGCAGTACTTC
CDR3aa: CASSIVGGSSREEQYF

d_gene: TRBD2
abundance: NA
j_gene: TRBJ2-4
v_gene: TRBV6-1
CDR3nt: TGTGCCAGCAGTAACCCAATTCAGTTGCGGGAGGGCCTCAAAAGCATTCAGTACTTC
CDR3aa: CASSNPIQLREGLKSIQYF

d_gene: NA
abundance: many
j_gene: TRBJ2-5
v_gene: TRBV28
CDR3nt: TGTGCCAGCAACGTGTACGGGAGAGAAAGAGTAGAGACCCAGTACTTC
CDR3aa: CASNVYGRERVETQYF

d_gene: NA
abundance: many
j_gene: TRBJ2-7
v_gene: TRBV2
CDR3nt: TGTGCCAGCAGGTTCGATCAGGGGTTGATGTCCTACGAGCAGTACTTC
CDR3aa: CASRFDQGLMSYEQYF

d_gene: NA
abundance: NA
j_gene: TRBJ2-5
v_gene: TRBV20-1
CDR3nt: TGCAGTGCTAGCAATCCGGGGGAAGTCAGGGAGACCCAGTACTTC
CDR3aa: CSASNPGEVRETQYF

d_gene: TRBD1
abundance: many
j_gene: TRBJ1-1
v_gene: TRBV19
CDR3nt: TGTGCCAGTAGTGGAGGACAGGTTTGGGGCACTGAAGCTTTCTTT
CDR3aa: CASSGGQVWGTEAFF

d_gene: TRBD2
abundance: few
j_gene: TRBJ2-3
v_gene: TRBV14
CDR3nt: TGTGCCAGCAGACCCCCCCTAGCGGAAAGCACAGATACGCAGTATTTT
CDR3aa: CASRPPLAESTDTQYF

d_gene: NA
abundance: many
j_gene: TRBJ1-5
v_gene: TRBV6-2/TRBV6-3
CDR3nt: TGTGCCAGCAGTTACGGTTCCGATCAGCCCCAGCATTTT
CDR3aa: CASSYGSDQPQHF

d_gene: NA
abundance: NA
j_gene: TRBJ2-7
v_gene: TRBV20-1
CDR3nt: TGCAGTGCTAGAGGAGGTCCTTACGAGCAGTACTTC
CDR3aa: CSARGGPYEQYF

d_gene: NA
abundance: many
j_gene: TRBJ1-5
v_gene: TRBV30
CDR3nt: TGTGCCTGGAGCCGACAGAGCAATCAGCCCCAGCATTTT
CDR3aa: CAWSRQSNQPQHF

d_gene: TRBD2
abundance: NA
j_gene: TRBJ2-7
v_gene: TRBV6-2/TRBV6-3
CDR3nt: TGTGCCAGCACCCAAGTAGGCGGGAGCTACGAGCAGTACTTC
CDR3aa: CASTQVGGSYEQYF

d_gene: NA
abundance: NA
j_gene: TRBJ2-7
v_gene: TRBV20-1
CDR3nt: TGCAGTGCTAGTTCCCCGTTCTACGAGCAGTACTTC
CDR3aa: CSASSPFYEQYF

d_gene: NA
abundance: NA
j_gene: TRBJ2-7
v_gene: TRBV6-9
CDR3nt: TGTGCCAGCAGTTACTACAGGTCCTACGAGCAGTACTTC
CDR3aa: CASSYYRSYEQYF

d_gene: TRBD1
abundance: NA
j_gene: TRBJ2-1
v_gene: TRBV24-1
CDR3nt: TGTGCCACCAGTGGGAACCCAGGGGGCGCGACGATTTATTCCTACAATGAGCAGTTCTTC
CDR3aa: CATSGNPGGATIYSYNEQFF

d_gene: NA
abundance: few
j_gene: TRBJ1-3
v_gene: TRBV15
CDR3nt: TGTGCCACCAGCCCCGACAGGACAGCCTCTGGAAACACCATATATTTT
CDR3aa: CATSPDRTASGNTIYF

d_gene: TRBD1
abundance: few
j_gene: TRBJ2-3
v_gene: TRBV5-1
CDR3nt: TGCGCCAGCAGCCTGACAGGGTGGGAATCAGATACGCAGTATTTT
CDR3aa: CASSLTGWESDTQYF

d_gene: NA
abundance: many
j_gene: TRBJ1-1
v_gene: TRBV2
CDR3nt: TGTGCCAGTCATTACGGGGGCGCGGGGAAGACTGAAGCTTTCTTT
CDR3aa: CASHYGGAGKTEAFF